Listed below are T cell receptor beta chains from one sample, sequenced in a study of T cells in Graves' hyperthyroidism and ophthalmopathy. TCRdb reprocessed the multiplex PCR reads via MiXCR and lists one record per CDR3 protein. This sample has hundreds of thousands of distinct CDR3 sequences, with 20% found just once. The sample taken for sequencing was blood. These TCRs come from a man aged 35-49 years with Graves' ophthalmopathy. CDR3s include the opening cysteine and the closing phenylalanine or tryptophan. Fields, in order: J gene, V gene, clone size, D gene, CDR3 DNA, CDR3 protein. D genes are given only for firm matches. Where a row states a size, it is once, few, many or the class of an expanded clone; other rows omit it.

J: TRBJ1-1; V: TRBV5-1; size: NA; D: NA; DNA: TGCGCCAGCAGCTTGGGGGAACTTACCACTGAAGCTTTCTTT; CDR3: CASSLGELTTEAFF
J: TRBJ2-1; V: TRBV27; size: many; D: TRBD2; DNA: TGTGCCAGCAGTACACTAGCGGGAGAGGATGAGCAGTTCTTC; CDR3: CASSTLAGEDEQFF
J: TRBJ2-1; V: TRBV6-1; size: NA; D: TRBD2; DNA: TGTGCCAGCCGACCTTTTCTAGCGGGCGACTACTCCTACAATGAGCAGTTCTTC; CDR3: CASRPFLAGDYSYNEQFF
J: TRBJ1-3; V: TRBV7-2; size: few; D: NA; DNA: TGTGCCAGCAGCACCAACAGGGCCGTTGGAAACACCATATATTTT; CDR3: CASSTNRAVGNTIYF
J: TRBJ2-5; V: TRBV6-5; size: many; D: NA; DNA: TGTGCCAGCAGTTACTCATCCAGGCAAGAGACCCAGTACTTC; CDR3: CASSYSSRQETQYF
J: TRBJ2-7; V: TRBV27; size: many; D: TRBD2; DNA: TGTGCCAGCAGTTACAGCTTCACCGGGGGGGAGCAGTACTTC; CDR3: CASSYSFTGGEQYF
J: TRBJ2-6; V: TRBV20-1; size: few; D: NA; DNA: TGCAGTGCTAGAGCGTTGAGCTCTGGGGCCAACGTCCTGACTTTC; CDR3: CSARALSSGANVLTF
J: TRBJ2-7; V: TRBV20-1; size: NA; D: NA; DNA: TGCAGTGCCTTTTTCCCAAGGGAGGCTAGCTCCTACGAGCAGTACTTC; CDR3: CSAFFPREASSYEQYF
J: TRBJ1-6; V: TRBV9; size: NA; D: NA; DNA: TGTGCCAGCAGCGTAGGGCTCGGGTCAGGAGGATCACCCCTCCACTTT; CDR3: CASSVGLGSGGSPLHF
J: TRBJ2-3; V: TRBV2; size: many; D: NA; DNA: TGTGCCAGCAGTGGACCACTAGCAGCGGAGTCCCCGGGTACGCAGTATTTT; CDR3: CASSGPLAAESPGTQYF
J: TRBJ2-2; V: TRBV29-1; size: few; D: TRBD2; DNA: TGCAGCGTTGTTACTAGCGGCCCGAACACCGGGGAGCTGTTTTTT; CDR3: CSVVTSGPNTGELFF
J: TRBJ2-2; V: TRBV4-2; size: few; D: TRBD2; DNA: TGTGCCAGCAGTCGCACTAGCGCGACGAACACCGGGGAGCTGTTTTTT; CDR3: CASSRTSATNTGELFF
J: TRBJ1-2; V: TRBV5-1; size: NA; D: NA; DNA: TGCGCCAGCAGCTATACGGACAACTATGGCTACACCTTC; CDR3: CASSYTDNYGYTF
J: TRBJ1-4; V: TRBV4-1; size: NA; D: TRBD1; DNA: TGCGCCAGCAGCCCCGTAGGACAGGGCTATGAAAAACTGTTTTTT; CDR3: CASSPVGQGYEKLFF
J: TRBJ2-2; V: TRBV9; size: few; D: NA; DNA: TGTGCCAGCAGCGTAGGGGGCCGGGGATTCACCGGGGAGCTGTTTTTT; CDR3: CASSVGGRGFTGELFF
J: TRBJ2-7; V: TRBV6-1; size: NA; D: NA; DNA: TGTGCCAGCGGCCGGGACGGGGATTACTACGAGCAGTACTTC; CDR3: CASGRDGDYYEQYF
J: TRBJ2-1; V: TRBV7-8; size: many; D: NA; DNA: TGTGCCAGCACTTCAGATAGCGGTTCTCGTGAGCAGTTCTTC; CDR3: CASTSDSGSREQFF
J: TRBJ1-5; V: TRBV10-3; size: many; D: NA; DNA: TGTGCCATCAGGAGGGAAGGGGACAATCAGCCCCAGCATTTT; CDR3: CAIRREGDNQPQHF
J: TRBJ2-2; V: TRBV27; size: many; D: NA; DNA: TGTGCCAGCAGTTTATCAGGCCCGTTCGCGAACACCGGGGAGCTGTTTTTT; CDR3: CASSLSGPFANTGELFF
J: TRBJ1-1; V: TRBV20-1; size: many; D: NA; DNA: TGCAGTGCCCCCGGCAGCATGAACACTGAAGCTTTCTTT; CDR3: CSAPGSMNTEAFF
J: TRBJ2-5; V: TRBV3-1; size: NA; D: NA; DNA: TGTGCCAGCAGCCCTAGGTTACGGGAAGGTTACCAAGAGACCCAGTACTTC; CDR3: CASSPRLREGYQETQYF
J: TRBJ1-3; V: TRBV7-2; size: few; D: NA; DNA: TGTGCCAGCAGCTTTCAGGGATCAAACACCATATATTTT; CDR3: CASSFQGSNTIYF
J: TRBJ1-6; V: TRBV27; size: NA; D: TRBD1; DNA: TGTGCCAGCAGTCGCGGGACAGGGGGCACTGCACGGAGCTCCTATAATTCACCCCTCCACTTT; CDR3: CASSRGTGGTARSSYNSPLHF
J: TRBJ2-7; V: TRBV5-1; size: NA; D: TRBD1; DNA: TGCGCCAGCAGCTATCGACAGGGGGTCTACGAGCAGTACTTC; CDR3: CASSYRQGVYEQYF
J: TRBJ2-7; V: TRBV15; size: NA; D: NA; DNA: TGTGCCACCAGCAGGTCCCTGCTAGCGTCTTCCTACGAGCAGTACTTC; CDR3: CATSRSLLASSYEQYF
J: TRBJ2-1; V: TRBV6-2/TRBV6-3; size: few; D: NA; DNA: TGTGCCAGCTTTGATGGGGGGGCAATATCCTACAATGAGCAGTTCTTC; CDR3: CASFDGGAISYNEQFF
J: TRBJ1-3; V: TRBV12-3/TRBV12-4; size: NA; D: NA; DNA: TGTGCCTCTACTCCCCAGATGGCTGGAAACACCATATATTTT; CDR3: CASTPQMAGNTIYF
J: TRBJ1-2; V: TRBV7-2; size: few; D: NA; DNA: TGTGCCAGCAGCTCGCCAGGTGCCCGGCATGGCTACACCTTC; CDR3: CASSSPGARHGYTF
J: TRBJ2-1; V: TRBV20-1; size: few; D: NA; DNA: TGCAGTGCCAATCCTCCTTCCAGGACCAATGAGCAGTTCTTC; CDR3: CSANPPSRTNEQFF
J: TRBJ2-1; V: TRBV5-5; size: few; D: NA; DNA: TGTGCCAGCAGCTTGTGGCTCAGAAGTGATGAGCAGTTCTTC; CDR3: CASSLWLRSDEQFF
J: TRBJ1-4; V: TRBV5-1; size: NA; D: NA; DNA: TGCGCCAGCAGCTTGGGCCCCGGAGAAAAACTGTTTTTT; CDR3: CASSLGPGEKLFF
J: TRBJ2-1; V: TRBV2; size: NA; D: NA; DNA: TGTGCCAGCAGTGAATTGCCCCCCGCCTACAATGAGCAGTTCTTC; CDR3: CASSELPPAYNEQFF
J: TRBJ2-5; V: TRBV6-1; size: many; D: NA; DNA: TGTGCCACCCTCCGCTGGGGGACGACCTCCCAAGAGACCCAGTACTTC; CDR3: CATLRWGTTSQETQYF
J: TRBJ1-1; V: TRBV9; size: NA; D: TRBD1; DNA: TGTGCCAGCAGCGTGACAGGGATAAACACTGAAGCTTTCTTT; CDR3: CASSVTGINTEAFF
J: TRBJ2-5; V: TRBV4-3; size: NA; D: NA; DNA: TGCGCCAGCAGCCAAGACCGGACAGTTCAAGAGACCCAGTACTTC; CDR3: CASSQDRTVQETQYF
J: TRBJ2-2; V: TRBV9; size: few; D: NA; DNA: TGTGCCAGCAGCGTGGTTGCCAGCGTCTGGGACACCGGGGAGCTGTTTTTT; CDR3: CASSVVASVWDTGELFF
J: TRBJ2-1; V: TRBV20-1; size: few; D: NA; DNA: TGCAGTGCTAGAGGTAGGAATAGACAGAATGAGCAGTTCTTC; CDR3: CSARGRNRQNEQFF
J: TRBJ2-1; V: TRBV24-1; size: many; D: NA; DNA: TGTGCCACCAGTGATGGGAAAGAAGGGTGGAGCTCCTACAATGAGCAGTTCTTC; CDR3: CATSDGKEGWSSYNEQFF
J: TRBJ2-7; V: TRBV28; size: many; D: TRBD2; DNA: TGTGCCAGCAGTTTTGGGGGGGTTTTGGGGCAGTACTTC; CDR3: CASSFGGVLGQYF
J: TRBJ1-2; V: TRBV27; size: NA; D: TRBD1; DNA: TGTGCCAGCAGTGTAGGACAGGGATTCGGTGGCTACACCTTC; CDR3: CASSVGQGFGGYTF
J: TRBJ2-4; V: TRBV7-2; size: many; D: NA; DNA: TGTGCCAGCAGCCCCTCCGCGGGGCAGGAAAACATTCAGTACTTC; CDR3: CASSPSAGQENIQYF
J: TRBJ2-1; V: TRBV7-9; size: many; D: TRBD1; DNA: TGTGCCAGCAGCTTCCCTCCTGGACAGGGGGCGACCCTCTCCTACAATGAGCAGTTCTTC; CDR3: CASSFPPGQGATLSYNEQFF
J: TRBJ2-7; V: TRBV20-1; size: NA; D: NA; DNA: TGCAGTGCTAGAGATCAGTTCCGACCATCGGGCTCCGAGCAGTACTTC; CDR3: CSARDQFRPSGSEQYF
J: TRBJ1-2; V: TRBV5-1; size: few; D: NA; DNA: TGCGCCAGCAGCTTGCAAGGGGCTGGGGGTAATGGCTACACCTTC; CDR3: CASSLQGAGGNGYTF
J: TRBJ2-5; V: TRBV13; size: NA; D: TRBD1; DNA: TGTGCCAGCAGGGATAGACAGGGTCAAGAGACCCAGTACTTC; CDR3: CASRDRQGQETQYF
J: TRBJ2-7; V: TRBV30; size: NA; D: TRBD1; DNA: TGTGCCTGGCTTTCCCGGGACAGCAGCTCCTACGAGCAGTACTTC; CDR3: CAWLSRDSSSYEQYF
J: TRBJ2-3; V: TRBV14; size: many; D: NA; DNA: TGTGCCAGCAGCCAAACACTGCAAGATACGCAGTATTTT; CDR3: CASSQTLQDTQYF
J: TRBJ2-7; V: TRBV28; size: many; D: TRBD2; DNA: TGTGCCACCCAGCGGGACTCCTACGAGCAGTACTTC; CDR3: CATQRDSYEQYF
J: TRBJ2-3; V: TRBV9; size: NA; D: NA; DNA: TGTGCCAGCCTTGACCCACGGACAGATACGCAGTATTTT; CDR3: CASLDPRTDTQYF
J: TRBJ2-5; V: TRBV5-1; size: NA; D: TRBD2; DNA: TGCGCCAGCAGTTGGCGGGGGGGACAAGAGACCCAGTACTTC; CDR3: CASSWRGGQETQYF
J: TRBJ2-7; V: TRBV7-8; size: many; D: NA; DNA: TGTGCCAGCAGCTTATTACGTTCCTACGAGCAGTACTTC; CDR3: CASSLLRSYEQYF
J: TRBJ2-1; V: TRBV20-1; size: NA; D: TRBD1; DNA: TGCAGTGCTAGTTTTAGGACAGGGACGAATGAGCAGTTCTTC; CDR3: CSASFRTGTNEQFF
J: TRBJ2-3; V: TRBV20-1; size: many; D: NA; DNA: TGCAGTGCTAGGCACAGACGCATCGATACGCAGTATTTT; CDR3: CSARHRRIDTQYF
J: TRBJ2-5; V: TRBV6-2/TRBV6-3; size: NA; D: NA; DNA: TGTGCCAGCAGACGGGATTATCCGGGGGAGACCCAGTACTTC; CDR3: CASRRDYPGETQYF
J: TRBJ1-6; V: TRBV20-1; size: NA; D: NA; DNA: TGCAGTGCTAGAGTCATGGGGCGGCTAAATTCACCCCTCCGCTTT; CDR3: CSARVMGRLNSPLRF
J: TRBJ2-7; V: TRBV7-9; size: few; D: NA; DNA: TGTGCCAGCAGCGTCCTAGACGGCCGGCACGAGCAGTACTTC; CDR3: CASSVLDGRHEQYF
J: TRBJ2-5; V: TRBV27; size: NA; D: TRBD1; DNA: TGTGCCAGCAGTTTGTGGACAGGGGCCGACCGGACCCAGTACTTC; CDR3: CASSLWTGADRTQYF
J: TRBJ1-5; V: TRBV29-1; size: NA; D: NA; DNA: TGCAGCGTTGGGCAGCACAATCAGCCCCAGCATTTT; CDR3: CSVGQHNQPQHF
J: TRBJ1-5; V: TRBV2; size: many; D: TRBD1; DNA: TGTGCCAGCAGTCCTCAGGGGGCGCAAGGTCAGCCCCAGCATTTT; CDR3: CASSPQGAQGQPQHF
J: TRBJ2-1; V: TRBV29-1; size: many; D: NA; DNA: TGCAGCGTTGAGTGGCGGTACAATGAGCAGTTCTTC; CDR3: CSVEWRYNEQFF